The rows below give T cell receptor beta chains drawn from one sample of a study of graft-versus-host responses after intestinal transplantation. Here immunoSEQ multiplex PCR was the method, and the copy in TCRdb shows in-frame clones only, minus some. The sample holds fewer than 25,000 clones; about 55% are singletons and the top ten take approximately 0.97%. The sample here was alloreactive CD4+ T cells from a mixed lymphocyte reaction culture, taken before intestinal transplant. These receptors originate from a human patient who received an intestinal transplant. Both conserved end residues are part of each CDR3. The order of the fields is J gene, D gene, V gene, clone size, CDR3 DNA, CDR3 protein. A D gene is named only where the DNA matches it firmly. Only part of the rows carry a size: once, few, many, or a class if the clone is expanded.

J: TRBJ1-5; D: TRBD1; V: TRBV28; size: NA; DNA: TGTGCCAGCAGTTCGACAGGGATGGTTCAGCCCCAGCATTTT; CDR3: CASSSTGMVQPQHF
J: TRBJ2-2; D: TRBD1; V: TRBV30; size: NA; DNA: TGTGCCTGGGGTTATTCCCGGGACAGGGGGCGGTCTCTGGACACCGGGGAGCTGTTTTTT; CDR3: CAWGYSRDRGRSLDTGELFF
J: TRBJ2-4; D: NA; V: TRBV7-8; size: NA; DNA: TGTGCCAGCAGCCCCCTTACGGGAAGCGACATTCAGTACTTC; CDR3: CASSPLTGSDIQYF
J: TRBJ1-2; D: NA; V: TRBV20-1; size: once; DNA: TGCAGTGCTGGACACTGGGGAGGCTACACCTTC; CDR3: CSAGHWGGYTF
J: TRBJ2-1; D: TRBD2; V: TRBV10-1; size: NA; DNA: TGCGCCAGCAGTGAGACTTTAGCGGGAACCTACAATGAGCAGTTCTTC; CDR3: CASSETLAGTYNEQFF
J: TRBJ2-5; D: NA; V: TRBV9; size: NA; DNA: TGTGCCAGCAGGGGGCTGGGAGAGACCCAGTACTTC; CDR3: CASRGLGETQYF
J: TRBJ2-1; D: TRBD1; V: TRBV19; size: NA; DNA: TGTGCCAGTAGGGGACAGGGGGCAAATGAGCAGTTCTTC; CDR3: CASRGQGANEQFF
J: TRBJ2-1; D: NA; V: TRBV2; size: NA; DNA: TGTGCCAGCGCAGGGTACCATGAGCAGTTCTTC; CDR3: CASAGYHEQFF
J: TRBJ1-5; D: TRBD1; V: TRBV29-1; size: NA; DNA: TGCAGCGTCTCCTCCGGGACAGAAAATCAGCCCCAGCATTTT; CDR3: CSVSSGTENQPQHF
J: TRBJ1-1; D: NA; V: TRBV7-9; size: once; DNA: TGTGCCAGCAGCTGGGGCGACGTGGGCCGTGCGAACACTGAAGCTTTCTTT; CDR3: CASSWGDVGRANTEAFF
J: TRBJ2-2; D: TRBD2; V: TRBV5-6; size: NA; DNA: TGTGCCAGCAGTTTTCGGACTAGCGGGGGGAACACCGGGGAGCTGTTTTTT; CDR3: CASSFRTSGGNTGELFF
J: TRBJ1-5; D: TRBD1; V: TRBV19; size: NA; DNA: TGTGCCAGTAGTATACTCGGGACAGGAAATCAGCCCCAGCATTTT; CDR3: CASSILGTGNQPQHF
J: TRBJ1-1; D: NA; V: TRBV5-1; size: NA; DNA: TGCGCCAGCAGCTTGGTAACAGGGTGGACTGAAGCTTTCTTT; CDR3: CASSLVTGWTEAFF
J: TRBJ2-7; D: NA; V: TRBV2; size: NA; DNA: TGTGCCAGCAGTAGTGGGGCGTACGAGCAGTACTTC; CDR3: CASSSGAYEQYF
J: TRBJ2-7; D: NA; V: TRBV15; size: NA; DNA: TGTGCCACCAGCAGAGTGGGGGCTCCCTACGAGCAGTACTTC; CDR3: CATSRVGAPYEQYF
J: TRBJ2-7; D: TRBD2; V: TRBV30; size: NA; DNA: TGTGCCTGGAGTCTACTAGCGGAGGAGACCTACGAGCAGTACTTC; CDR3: CAWSLLAEETYEQYF
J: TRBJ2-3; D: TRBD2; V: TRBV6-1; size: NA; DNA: TGTGCCAGCAGTGAAGGAAAGGGAGGGAGAGGGACAGATACGCAGTATTTT; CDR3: CASSEGKGGRGTDTQYF
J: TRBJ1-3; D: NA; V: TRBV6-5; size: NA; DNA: TGTGCCAGCAGGAGCTCGACAACTGGAAACACCATATATTTT; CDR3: CASRSSTTGNTIYF
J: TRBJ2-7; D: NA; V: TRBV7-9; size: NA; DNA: TGTGCCAGCAGCTTAGTAGAGGGCGAGCAGTACTTC; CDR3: CASSLVEGEQYF
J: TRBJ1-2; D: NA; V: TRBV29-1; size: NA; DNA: TGCAGCGTTGGAAACAGCTACTATGGCTACACCTTC; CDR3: CSVGNSYYGYTF
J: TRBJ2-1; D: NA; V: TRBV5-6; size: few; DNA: TGTGCCAGCAGCTGGGCCAGGGAAAAGTACAATGAGCAGTTCTTC; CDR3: CASSWAREKYNEQFF
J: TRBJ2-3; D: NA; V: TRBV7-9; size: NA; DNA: TGTGCCAGCAGTTCGGGACTCCTAGTCACAGATACGCAGTATTTT; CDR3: CASSSGLLVTDTQYF
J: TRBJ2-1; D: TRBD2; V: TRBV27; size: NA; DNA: TGTGCCAGCAGTTTAAGACTAGCGGGGCGCAATGAGCAGTTCTTC; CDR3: CASSLRLAGRNEQFF
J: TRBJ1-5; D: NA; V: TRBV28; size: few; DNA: TGTGCCAGCAGTACTCTAAATCAGCCCCAGCATTTT; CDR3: CASSTLNQPQHF
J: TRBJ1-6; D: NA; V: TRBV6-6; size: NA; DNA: TGTGCCACCTCTACCGGGGTGTCCCTCCACTTT; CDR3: CATSTGVSLHF
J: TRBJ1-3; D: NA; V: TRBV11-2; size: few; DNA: TGTGCCAGCAGCTTAGTGGAGGTGAACACCATATATTTT; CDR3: CASSLVEVNTIYF
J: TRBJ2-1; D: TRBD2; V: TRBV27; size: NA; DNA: TGTGCCAGCAGGTGGGGGGGGTCCTACAATGAGCAGTTCTTC; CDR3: CASRWGGSYNEQFF
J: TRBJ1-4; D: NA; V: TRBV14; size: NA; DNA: TGTGCCAGCAGCCGGGGGGGGTCGCTGGAAAAACTGTTTTTT; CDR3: CASSRGGSLEKLFF
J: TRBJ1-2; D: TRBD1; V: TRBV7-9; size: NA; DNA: TGTGCCAGCAGCTTAGCGAATTTGGGGACAGGGAATGGCTACACCTTC; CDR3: CASSLANLGTGNGYTF
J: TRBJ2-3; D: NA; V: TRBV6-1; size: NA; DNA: TGTGCCAGCAGCGTTTTGACTAGCACAGATACGCAGTATTTT; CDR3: CASSVLTSTDTQYF
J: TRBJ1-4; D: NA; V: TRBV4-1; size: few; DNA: TGCGCCAGCAGCCAAGCTATCGGAGGGCTGTTTTTT; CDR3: CASSQAIGGLFF
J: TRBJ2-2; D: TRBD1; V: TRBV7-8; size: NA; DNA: TGTGCCAGCAGCTTAGTTCCGGGACAGGGAGATACCGGGGAGCTGTTTTTT; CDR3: CASSLVPGQGDTGELFF
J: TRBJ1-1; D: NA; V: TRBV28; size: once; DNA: TGTGCCAGCAGACCACAGGGGAACACTGAAGCTTTCTTT; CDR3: CASRPQGNTEAFF
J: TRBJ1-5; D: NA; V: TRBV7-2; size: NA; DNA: TGTGCCAGCAGCCCAGGCCGGGGGGCGATGTACCAGCCCCAGCATTTT; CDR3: CASSPGRGAMYQPQHF
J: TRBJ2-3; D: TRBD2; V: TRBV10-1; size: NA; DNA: TGCGCCAGCAGTGAGGCTAGCGGCCCCGATGATACGCAGTATTTT; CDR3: CASSEASGPDDTQYF
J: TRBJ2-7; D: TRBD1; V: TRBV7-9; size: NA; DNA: TGTGCCAGCAGCCCAGGACAGGGGTGGTACGAGCAGTACTTC; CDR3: CASSPGQGWYEQYF
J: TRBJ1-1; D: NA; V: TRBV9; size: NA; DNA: TGTGCCAGCAGCGTAGGGAGGGTAATGAACACTGAAGCTTTCTTT; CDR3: CASSVGRVMNTEAFF
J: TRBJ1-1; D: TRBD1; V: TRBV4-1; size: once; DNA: TGCGCCAGCAGCCCTATGGACAGGGGGCTGAACACTGAAGCTTTCTTT; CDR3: CASSPMDRGLNTEAFF
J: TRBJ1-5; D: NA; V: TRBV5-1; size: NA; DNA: TGCGCCAGCAGCCCACAGGGCGGGAGCAATCAGCCCCAGCATTTT; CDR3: CASSPQGGSNQPQHF
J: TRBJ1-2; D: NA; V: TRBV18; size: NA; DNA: TGTGCCAGCCGAGCTAACTATGGCTACACCTTC; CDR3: CASRANYGYTF
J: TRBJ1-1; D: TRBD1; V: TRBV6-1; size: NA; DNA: TGTGCCAGCAGCAACAGGGGGGGTTGGACTGAAGCTTTCTTT; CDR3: CASSNRGGWTEAFF
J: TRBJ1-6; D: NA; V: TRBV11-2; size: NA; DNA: TGTGCCAGCAGCTTAGCACTGAATTCACCCCTCCACTTT; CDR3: CASSLALNSPLHF
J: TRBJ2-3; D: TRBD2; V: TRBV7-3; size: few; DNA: TGTGCCAGCAGCTACGGACTAGCGGGGGATACGCAGTATTTT; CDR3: CASSYGLAGDTQYF
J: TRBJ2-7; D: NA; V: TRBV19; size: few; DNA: TGTGCCAGTAGTATAGACAGAAACTACGAGCAGTACTTC; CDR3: CASSIDRNYEQYF
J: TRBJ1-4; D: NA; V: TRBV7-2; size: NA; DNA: TGTGCCAGCAGCTTAGAAATTTGGGCTACTAATGAAAAACTGTTTTTT; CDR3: CASSLEIWATNEKLFF
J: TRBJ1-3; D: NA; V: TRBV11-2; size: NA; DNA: TGTGCCAGCAGCCTGACAGTGGGCGGAAACACCATATATTTT; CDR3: CASSLTVGGNTIYF
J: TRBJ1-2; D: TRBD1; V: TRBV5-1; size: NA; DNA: TGCGCCAGCAGCTTGGCCGTTACAGGGGGCTATGGCTACACCTTC; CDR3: CASSLAVTGGYGYTF
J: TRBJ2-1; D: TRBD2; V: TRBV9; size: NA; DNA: TGTGCCAGCAGCGCATTCCCCACTAGCGGGAGAACGAGGGAGCAGTTCTTC; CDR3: CASSAFPTSGRTREQFF
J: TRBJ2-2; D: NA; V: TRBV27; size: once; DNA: TGTGCCAGCAGTTTATACCCCAGCGGGCGGAACACCGGGGAGCTGTTTTTT; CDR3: CASSLYPSGRNTGELFF
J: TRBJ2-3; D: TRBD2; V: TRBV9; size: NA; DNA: TGTGCCAGCAGCTCAGGGAGGGGTGATACGCAGTATTTT; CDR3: CASSSGRGDTQYF
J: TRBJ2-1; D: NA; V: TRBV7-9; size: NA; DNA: TGTGCCAGCACCTTTAGGGGGGGCTTCGGAGACAATGAGCAGTTCTTC; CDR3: CASTFRGGFGDNEQFF
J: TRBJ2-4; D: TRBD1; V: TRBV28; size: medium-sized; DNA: TGTGCCAGCAGCGACAGGGGATCGGCCAAAAACATTCAGTACTTC; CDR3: CASSDRGSAKNIQYF
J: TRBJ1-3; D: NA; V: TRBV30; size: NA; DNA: TGTGCCTGGAGAACAGGCGGTCCTGGAAACACCATATATTTT; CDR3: CAWRTGGPGNTIYF
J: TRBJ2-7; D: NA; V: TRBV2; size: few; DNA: TGTGCCAGCAGTGGTTTGCGGGTATCCTACGAGCAGTACTTC; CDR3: CASSGLRVSYEQYF
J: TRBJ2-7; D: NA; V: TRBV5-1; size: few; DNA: TGCGCCAGCAGCCTATCAACTAGAGTGGGCTCCGAGCAGTACTTC; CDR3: CASSLSTRVGSEQYF
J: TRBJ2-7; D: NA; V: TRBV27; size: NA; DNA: TGTGCCAGCAGTTTATGGCCGGGAGAGCTCTACGAGCAGTACTTC; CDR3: CASSLWPGELYEQYF
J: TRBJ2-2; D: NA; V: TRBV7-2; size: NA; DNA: TGTGCCAGCAGCTTACTGGGGCCGAGTACCGGGGAGCTGTTTTTT; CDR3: CASSLLGPSTGELFF
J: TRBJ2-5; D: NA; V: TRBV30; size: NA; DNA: TGTGCCTGGAGTACTTCTGAGACCCAGTACTTC; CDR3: CAWSTSETQYF
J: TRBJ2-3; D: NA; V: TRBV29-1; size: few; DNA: TGCAGCGTTGATAGTGGCACAGATACGCAGTATTTT; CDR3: CSVDSGTDTQYF
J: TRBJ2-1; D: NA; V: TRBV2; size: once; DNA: TGTGCCAGCAGTGGGGTAGCGTGGTCTGGCAATGAGCAGTTCTTC; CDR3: CASSGVAWSGNEQFF